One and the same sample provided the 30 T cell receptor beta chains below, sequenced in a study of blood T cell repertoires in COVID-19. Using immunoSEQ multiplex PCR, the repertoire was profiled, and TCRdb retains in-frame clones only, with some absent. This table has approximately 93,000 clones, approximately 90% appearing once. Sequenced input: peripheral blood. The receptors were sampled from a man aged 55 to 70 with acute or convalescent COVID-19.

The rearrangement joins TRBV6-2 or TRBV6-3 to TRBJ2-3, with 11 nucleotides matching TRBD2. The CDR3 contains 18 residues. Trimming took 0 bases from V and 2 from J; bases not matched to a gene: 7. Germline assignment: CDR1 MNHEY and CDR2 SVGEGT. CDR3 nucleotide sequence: TGTGCCAGCAGTTACTCGACTAGCGGGGACGCCTACACAGATACGCAGTATTTT. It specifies CASSYSTSGDAYTDTQYF.

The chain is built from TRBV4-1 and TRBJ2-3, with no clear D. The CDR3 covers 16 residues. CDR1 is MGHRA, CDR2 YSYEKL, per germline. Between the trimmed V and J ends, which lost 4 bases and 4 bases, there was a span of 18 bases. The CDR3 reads CASSLLPHGPPDTQYF. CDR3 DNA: TGCGCCAGCAGCCTCCTTCCCCACGGTCCCCCAGATACGCAGTATTTT.

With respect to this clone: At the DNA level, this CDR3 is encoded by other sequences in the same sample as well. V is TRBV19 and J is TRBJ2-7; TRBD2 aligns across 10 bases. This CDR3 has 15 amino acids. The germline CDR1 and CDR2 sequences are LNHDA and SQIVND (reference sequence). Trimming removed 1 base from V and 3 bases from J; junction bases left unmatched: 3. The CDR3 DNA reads TGTGCCAGTAGTATAGGACTAGCGGGCGTCTACGAGCAGTACTTC. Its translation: CASSIGLAGVYEQYF.

The DNA for the CDR3 is TGTGCCAGCAGTTACTTAGGGGGGGATAATTCACCCCTCCACTTT. It specifies CASSYLGGDNSPLHF. This rearrangement joins TRBV6-5 to TRBJ1-6, with D possibly matching TRBD1 (6 bases). Germline-derived CDR1 and CDR2 are MNHEY and SVGAGI. The V end lost 1 base, the J end lost 5 bases, and 9 bases lay between the germline ends. CDR3 length: 15 amino acids.

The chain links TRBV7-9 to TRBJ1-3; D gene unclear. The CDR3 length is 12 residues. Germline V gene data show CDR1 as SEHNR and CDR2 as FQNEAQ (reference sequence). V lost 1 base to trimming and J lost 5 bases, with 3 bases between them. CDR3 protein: CASSLGRNTIYF. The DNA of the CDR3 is TGTGCCAGCAGCTTAGGTAGAAACACCATATATTTT.

The CDR3, as DNA: TGTGCCAGTAGCAGGACGCGGGGCGGGGAGCAGTTCTTC. It translates to CASSRTRGGEQFF. This chain links TRBV19 with TRBJ2-1, with TRBD2 as a possible D gene (6 bases). The CDR3 totals 13 residues. CDR1 is LNHDA, CDR2 SQIVND, per germline (reference sequence). Trimming took off 6 bases at V and 10 bases at J, with 16 bases between the two ends.

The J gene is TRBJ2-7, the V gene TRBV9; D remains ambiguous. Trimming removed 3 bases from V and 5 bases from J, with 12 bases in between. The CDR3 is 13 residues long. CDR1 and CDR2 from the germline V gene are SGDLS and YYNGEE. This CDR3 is CASSENVENEQYF. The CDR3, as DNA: TGTGCCAGCAGCGAAAATGTTGAGAACGAGCAGTACTTC.

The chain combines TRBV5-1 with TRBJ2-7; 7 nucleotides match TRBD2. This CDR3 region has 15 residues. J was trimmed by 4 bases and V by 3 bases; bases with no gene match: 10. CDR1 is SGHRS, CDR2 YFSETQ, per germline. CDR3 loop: CASSSNMRGTYEQYF. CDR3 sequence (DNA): TGCGCCAGCAGCTCCAACATGCGGGGGACTTACGAGCAGTACTTC. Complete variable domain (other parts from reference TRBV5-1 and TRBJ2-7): KAGVTQTPRYLIKTRGQQVTLSCSPISGHRSVSWYQQTPGQGLQFLFEYFSETQRNKGNFPGRFSGRQFSNSRSEMNVSTLELGDSALYLCASSSNMRGTYEQYFGPGTRLTVT.

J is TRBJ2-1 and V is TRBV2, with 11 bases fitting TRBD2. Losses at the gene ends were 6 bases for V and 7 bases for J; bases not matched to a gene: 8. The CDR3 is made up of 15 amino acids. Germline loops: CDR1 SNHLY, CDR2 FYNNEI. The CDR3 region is CASRPLAGVGNEQFF. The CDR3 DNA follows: TGTGCCAGCAGGCCACTAGCGGGAGTAGGGAATGAGCAGTTCTTC.

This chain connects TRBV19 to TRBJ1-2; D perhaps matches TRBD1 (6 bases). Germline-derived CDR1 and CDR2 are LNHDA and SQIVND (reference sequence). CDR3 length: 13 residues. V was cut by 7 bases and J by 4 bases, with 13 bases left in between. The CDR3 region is CASTNRAFYGYTF. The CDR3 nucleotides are TGTGCCAGTACCAACAGGGCCTTCTATGGCTACACCTTC.

CDR3 in DNA: TGCGCCAGCAGCTTGGAAGACAGGGTTCGGTCACCCCTCCACTTT. Translation gives CASSLEDRVRSPLHF. V is TRBV5-1 and J is TRBJ1-6, with 7 bases fitting TRBD1. J gave up 10 bases and V 0 bases, and 7 bases lay outside the gene matches. Germline CDR1 reads SGHRS; CDR2 reads YFSETQ. This CDR3 contains 15 residues. Complete variable domain (other parts from reference TRBV5-1 and TRBJ1-6): KAGVTQTPRYLIKTRGQQVTLSCSPISGHRSVSWYQQTPGQGLQFLFEYFSETQRNKGNFPGRFSGRQFSNSRSEMNVSTLELGDSALYLCASSLEDRVRSPLHFGNGTRLTVT.

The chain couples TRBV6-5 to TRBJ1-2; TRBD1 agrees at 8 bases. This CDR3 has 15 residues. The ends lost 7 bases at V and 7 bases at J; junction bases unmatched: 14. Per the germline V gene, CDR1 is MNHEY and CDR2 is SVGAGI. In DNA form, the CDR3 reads TGTGCCAGCAACCACCGGACAGGGTATATCGGTGGCTACACCTTC. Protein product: CASNHRTGYIGGYTF.

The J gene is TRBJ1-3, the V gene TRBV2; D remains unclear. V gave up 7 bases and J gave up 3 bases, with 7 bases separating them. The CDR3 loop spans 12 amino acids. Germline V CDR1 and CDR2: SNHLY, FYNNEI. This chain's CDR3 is CASTEYGNTIYF. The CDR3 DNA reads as TGTGCCAGCACAGAATATGGAAACACCATATATTTT.

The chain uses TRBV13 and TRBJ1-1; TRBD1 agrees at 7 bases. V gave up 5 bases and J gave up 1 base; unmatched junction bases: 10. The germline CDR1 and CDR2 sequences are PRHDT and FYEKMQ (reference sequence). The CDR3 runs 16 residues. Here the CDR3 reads CASSTGTAVRNTEAFF. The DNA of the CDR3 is TGTGCCAGCAGCACCGGGACAGCGGTTCGGAACACTGAAGCTTTCTTT.

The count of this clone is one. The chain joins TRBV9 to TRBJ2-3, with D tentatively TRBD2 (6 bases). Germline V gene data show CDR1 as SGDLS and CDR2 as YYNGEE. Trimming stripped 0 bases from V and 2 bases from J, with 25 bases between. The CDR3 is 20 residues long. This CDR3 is CASSVEHLPLGSGTTDTQYF. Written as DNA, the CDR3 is TGTGCCAGCAGCGTAGAACACCTCCCACTGGGTAGCGGTACCACAGATACGCAGTATTTT.

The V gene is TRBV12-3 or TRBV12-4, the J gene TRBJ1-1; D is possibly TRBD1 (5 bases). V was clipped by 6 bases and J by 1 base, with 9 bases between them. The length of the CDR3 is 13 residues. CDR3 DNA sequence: TGTGCCAGCAGCTTCGACAGGAACACTGAAGCTTTCTTT. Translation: CASSFDRNTEAFF.

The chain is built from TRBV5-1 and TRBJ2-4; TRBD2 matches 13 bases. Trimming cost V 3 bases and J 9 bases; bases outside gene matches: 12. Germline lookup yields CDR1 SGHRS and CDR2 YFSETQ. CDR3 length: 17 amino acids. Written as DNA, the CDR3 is TGCGCCAGCAGCTCCGGGACTAGCGGGATTATGGGTGGCATTCAGTACTTC. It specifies CASSSGTSGIMGGIQYF.

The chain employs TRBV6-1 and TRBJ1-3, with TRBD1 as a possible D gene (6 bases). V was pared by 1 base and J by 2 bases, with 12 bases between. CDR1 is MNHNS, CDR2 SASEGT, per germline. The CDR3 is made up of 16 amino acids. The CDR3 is CASSEGAGDAGNTIYF. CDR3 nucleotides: TGTGCCAGCAGTGAAGGCGCAGGGGATGCTGGAAACACCATATATTTT.

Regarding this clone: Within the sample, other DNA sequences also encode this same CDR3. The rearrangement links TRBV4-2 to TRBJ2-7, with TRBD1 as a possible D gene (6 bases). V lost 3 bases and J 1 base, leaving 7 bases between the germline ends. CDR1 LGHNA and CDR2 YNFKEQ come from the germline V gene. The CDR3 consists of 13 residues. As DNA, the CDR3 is TGTGCCAGCAGCCAGGACAGATCCTACGAGCAGTACTTC. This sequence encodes CASSQDRSYEQYF.

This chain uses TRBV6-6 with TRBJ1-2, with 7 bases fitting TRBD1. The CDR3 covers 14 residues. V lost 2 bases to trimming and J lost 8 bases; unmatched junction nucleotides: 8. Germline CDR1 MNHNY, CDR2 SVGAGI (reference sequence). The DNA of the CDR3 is TGTGCCAGCAGTTACCCCGGGACAGCTGAAGGCTACACCTTC. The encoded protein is CASSYPGTAEGYTF.

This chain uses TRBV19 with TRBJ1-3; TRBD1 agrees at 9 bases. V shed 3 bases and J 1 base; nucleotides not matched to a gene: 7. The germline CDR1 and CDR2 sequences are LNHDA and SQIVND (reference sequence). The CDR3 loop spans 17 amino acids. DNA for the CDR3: TGTGCCAGTAGTATCGGGGACAGGGACGTATCTGGAAACACCATATATTTT. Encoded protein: CASSIGDRDVSGNTIYF. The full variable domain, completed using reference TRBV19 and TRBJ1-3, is DGGITQSPKYLFRKEGQNVTLSCEQNLNHDAMYWYRQDPGQGLRLIYYSQIVNDFQKGDIAEGYSVSREKKESFPLTVTSAQKNPTAFYLCASSIGDRDVSGNTIYFGEGSWLTVV.

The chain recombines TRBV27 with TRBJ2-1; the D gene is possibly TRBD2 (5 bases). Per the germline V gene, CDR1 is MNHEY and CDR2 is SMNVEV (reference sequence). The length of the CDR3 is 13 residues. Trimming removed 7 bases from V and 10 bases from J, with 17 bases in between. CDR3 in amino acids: CASNRRGGEEQFF. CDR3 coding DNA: TGTGCCAGCAATCGACGGGGTGGGGAGGAGCAGTTCTTC.

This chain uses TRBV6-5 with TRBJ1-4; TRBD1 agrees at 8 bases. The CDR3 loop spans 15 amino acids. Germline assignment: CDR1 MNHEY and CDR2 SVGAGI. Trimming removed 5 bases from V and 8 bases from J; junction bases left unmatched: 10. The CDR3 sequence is CASSHKTGDFEKLFF. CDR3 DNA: TGTGCCAGCAGTCACAAGACAGGGGACTTCGAAAAACTGTTTTTT.

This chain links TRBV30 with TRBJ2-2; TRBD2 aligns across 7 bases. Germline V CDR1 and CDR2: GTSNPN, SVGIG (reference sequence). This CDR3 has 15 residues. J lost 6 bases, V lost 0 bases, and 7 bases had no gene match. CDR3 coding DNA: TGTGCCTGGAGTGTACGCAGGGCGGGGGCCGGGGAGCTGTTTTTT. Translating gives CAWSVRRAGAGELFF.

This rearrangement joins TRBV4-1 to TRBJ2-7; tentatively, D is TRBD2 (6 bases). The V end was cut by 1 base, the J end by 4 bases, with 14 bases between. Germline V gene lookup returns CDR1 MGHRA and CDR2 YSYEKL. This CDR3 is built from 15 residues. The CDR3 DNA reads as TGCGCCAGCAGCCAAGTACTAGCCCCCGGGTACGAGCAGTACTTC. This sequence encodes CASSQVLAPGYEQYF.

CDR3 residues: CASSLGDRAVINEQFF. CDR3 nucleotides: TGCGCCAGCAGCCTTGGGGACAGGGCGGTGATCAATGAGCAGTTCTTC. The V call is TRBV5-1, the J call TRBJ2-1, with 9 bases fitting TRBD1. The CDR3 runs to 16 residues. Germline values: CDR1 SGHRS, CDR2 YFSETQ. J was trimmed by 6 bases and V by 4 bases; bases with no gene match: 11. The entire variable domain, with the rest obtained from reference TRBV5-1 and TRBJ2-1, is as follows: KAGVTQTPRYLIKTRGQQVTLSCSPISGHRSVSWYQQTPGQGLQFLFEYFSETQRNKGNFPGRFSGRQFSNSRSEMNVSTLELGDSALYLCASSLGDRAVINEQFFGPGTRLTVL.

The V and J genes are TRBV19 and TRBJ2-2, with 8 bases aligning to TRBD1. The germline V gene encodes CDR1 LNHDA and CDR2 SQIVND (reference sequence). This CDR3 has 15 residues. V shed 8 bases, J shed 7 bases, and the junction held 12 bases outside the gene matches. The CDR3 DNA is TGTGCCAGTGACGTGACGGGACAGGTCAACGGGGAGCTGTTTTTT. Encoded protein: CASDVTGQVNGELFF.

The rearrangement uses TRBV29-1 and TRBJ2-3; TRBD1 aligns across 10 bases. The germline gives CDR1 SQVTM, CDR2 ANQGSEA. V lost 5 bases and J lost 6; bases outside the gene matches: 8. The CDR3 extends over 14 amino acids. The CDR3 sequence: CSVTRDRGFDTQYF. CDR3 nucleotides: TGCAGCGTTACAAGGGACAGGGGATTCGATACGCAGTATTTT.

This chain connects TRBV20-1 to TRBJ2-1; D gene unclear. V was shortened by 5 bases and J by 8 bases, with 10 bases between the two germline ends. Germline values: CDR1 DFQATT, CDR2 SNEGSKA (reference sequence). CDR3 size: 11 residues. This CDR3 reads CSARSLDEQFF. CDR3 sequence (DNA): TGCAGTGCTCGTAGCCTGGATGAGCAGTTCTTC.

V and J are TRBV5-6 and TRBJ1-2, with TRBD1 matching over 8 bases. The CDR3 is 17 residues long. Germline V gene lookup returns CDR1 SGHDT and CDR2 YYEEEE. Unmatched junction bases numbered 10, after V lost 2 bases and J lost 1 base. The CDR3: CASSFGAGGVLNYGYTF. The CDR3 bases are TGTGCCAGCAGCTTTGGGGCAGGGGGCGTCCTTAACTATGGCTACACCTTC.